This TCR beta chain was captured by sequencing in a study of blood T cells in healthy people across ages (dated by TCRdb to between 2014 and 2017). In terms of the full investigation: In model experiments, template switching captured roughly one uniquely barcoded TCR beta cDNA molecule for every two T cells. Using deep sequencing normalized with unique cDNA molecular identifiers, the study measured how TCR beta repertoire diversity changes with age. Four age groups were formed from the donors: young (average approximately 17 years), middle-aged (around 41), aged (roughly 58) and long-lived (82). To avoid experimental bias, donors of different ages were distributed randomly across sequencing lanes. The study analyzed two additional independent replicas of 1 million unique cDNA reads from the same blood draw for two donors, one aged 18 to 29 and one aged 80 or older.

The trim is 3 bases for V and 7 bases for J, with a gap of 6 bases between the germline ends. From its cysteine to its phenylalanine, the CDR3 spans 10 amino acids. The DNA shown is the 30-base CDR3, in frame from base 1. The germline V gene (reference sequence) specifies DFQATT as CDR1 and SNEGSKA as CDR2. Library generation was performed with 5' RACE. The data were produced on an Illumina HiSeq 2500. A second PCR of about 6 to 11 cycles was run with a J-beta primer mix and a sample-barcoded 5' primer. Each TCR beta cDNA molecule received a unique molecular identifier from a template-switch 5' adaptor carrying 12 random nucleotides. At least 2.5 million CDR3-containing paired-end reads were obtained from each sample. First-strand cDNA was synthesized from all RNA with the Mint cDNA synthesis kit, primed by a TRBC-specific oligonucleotide. All cDNA was treated with uracil-DNA glycosylase and then went through a first 18-cycle PCR with the universal primers M1SS and BC2_uni_R. Processing in the source paper ran as follows. For normalization, 1 million high-quality reads were randomly selected from each sample, with every read carrying a distinct molecular identifier. Reads sharing molecular identifiers were discarded rather than binned into consensus sequences. CDR3 identification, clonotype clustering and error correction used MiTCR with a Q25 quality threshold and the strictest error-elimination algorithm. A nonparametric unseen species model with Euler transformation was used to estimate lower-bound total TCR beta diversity. TCRdb applied fastp at Q25 and MiXCR to the public reads, then kept only in-frame beta chains. Rows matching on CDR3 protein sequence are summarized as one entry with the most common DNA and genes. In this record, the V and J calls reflect TCRdb's handling and not the investigators' own analysis. Here the sample has about 1,800,000 distinct CDR3 sequences; 28% occur a single time. The ten largest clones represent 7.7% of the sample.

Paper-wide results and their limitations: Bulk unsorted PBMC profiling prevented conclusive comparison of naive and antigen-experienced compartments. As age increased, observed TCR beta diversity per million T cells dropped in a roughly linear way, and a significant reduction was already evident by age around 41. A strong correlation was found between observed TCR beta diversity and the percentage of naive T cells measured by flow cytometry. Estimates of total diversity based on one million sequenced T cells were considered lower bounds and underestimates. Compared with the aged group, the long-lived group had more naive CD4+ T cells, fewer expanded clones and increased TCR diversity, suggesting age selection. The CMV infection status of donors was not known, potentially confounding age-related changes in expanded clonotypes.

This clonotype appeared a few times. The antigen it binds to is not known. No base-level quality is on record; no much larger clone is a single base apart. Donors were 30 to 45 systemically healthy Caucasian individuals from Russia aged about 6 to 100 years. Each donor gave about 9.7 milliliters of peripheral blood, drawn into EDTA-treated Vacutainer tubes. PBMCs were isolated by Ficoll-Paque density-gradient centrifugation, with at least 7 million obtained per sample. Total RNA, at least 6 micrograms per sample, was extracted from PBMCs with Trizol reagent. For every donor, flow cytometry on a PBMC aliquot measured the percentage of naive CD45RAhigh/CD27high T cells.

The source material was blood. The sequence was collected from a woman in her twenties or thirties in good health. The rearranged segments are TRBV20-1 and TRBJ1-1; the D segment cannot be called with confidence. The DNA sequence is as follows: TGCAGTGCTAGCTCTCGTGAAGCTTTCTTT. Its product reads: CSASSREAFF.